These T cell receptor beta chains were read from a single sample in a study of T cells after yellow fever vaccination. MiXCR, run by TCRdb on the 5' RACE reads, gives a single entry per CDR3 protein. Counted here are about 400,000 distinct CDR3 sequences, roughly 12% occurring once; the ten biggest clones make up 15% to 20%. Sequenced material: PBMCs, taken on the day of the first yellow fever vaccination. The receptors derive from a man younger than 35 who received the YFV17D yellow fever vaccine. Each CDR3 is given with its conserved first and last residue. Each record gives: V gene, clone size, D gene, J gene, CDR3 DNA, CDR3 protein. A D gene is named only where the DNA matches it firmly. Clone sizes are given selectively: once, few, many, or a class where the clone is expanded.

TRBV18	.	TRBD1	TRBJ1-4	TGTGCCAGCTCGAAAGGGGGCTCGAGTGAAAAACTGTTTTTT	CASSKGGSSEKLFF
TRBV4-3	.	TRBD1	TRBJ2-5	TGCGCCAGCAGCCAGGGACAGGCCAAGGGGACCCAGTACTTC	CASSQGQAKGTQYF
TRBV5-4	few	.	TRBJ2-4	TGTGCCAGCAGCATGACAGGCGGACTAGCCAAAAACATTCAGTACTTC	CASSMTGGLAKNIQYF
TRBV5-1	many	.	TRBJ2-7	TGCGCCAGCAGCTTAACGCCGGGCCCAAACTACGAGCAGTACTTC	CASSLTPGPNYEQYF
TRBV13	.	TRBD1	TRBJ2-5	TGTGCCAGCAGCTTAGTCTGGGAAGGGGGCGCGGGTGAGACCCAGTACTTC	CASSLVWEGGAGETQYF
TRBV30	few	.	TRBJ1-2	TGTGCCTGGAGCCCGACCGGGACAACCGGCTACACCTTC	CAWSPTGTTGYTF
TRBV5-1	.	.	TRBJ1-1	TGCGCCAGCAGTCAGGGGACCCTGGGGACTGAAGCTTTCTTT	CASSQGTLGTEAFF
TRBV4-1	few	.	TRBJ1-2	TGCGCCAGCAGCCAAGATCCGGGACGGCCGTTCGACTACACCTTC	CASSQDPGRPFDYTF
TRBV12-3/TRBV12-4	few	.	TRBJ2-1	TGTGCCAGCAGTATACCCCCGGGGATCGGCTCCTACAATGAGCAGTTCTTC	CASSIPPGIGSYNEQFF
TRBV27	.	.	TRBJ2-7	TGTGCCAGCAGTTTATGGCAGTGCTCCTACGAGCAGTACTTC	CASSLWQCSYEQYF
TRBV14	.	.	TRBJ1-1	TGTGCCAGCAGCCAAGTACAGGGTCTCGGAGCTTTCTTT	CASSQVQGLGAFF
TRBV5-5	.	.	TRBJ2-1	TGTGCCAGCAGCCAAAGACAGGTCTACAATGAGCAGTTCTTC	CASSQRQVYNEQFF
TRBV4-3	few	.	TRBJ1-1	TGCGCCAGCAGCCAAGTGGGGAGTAGCACTGAAGCTTTCTTT	CASSQVGSSTEAFF
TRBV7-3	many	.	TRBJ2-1	TGTGCCAGCAGTTCGGACAGTTACAATGAGCAGTTCTTC	CASSSDSYNEQFF
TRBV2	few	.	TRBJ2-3	TGTGCCAGCCGATGGGGGGAGGGCACAGATACGCAGTATTTT	CASRWGEGTDTQYF
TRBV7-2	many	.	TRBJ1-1	TGTGCCAGCAGCTCGATGTCCCAGGGGAACACTGAAGCTTTCTTT	CASSSMSQGNTEAFF
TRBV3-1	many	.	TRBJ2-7	TGTGCCAGCAGCCAAGCCGCCCAGGAGCAGTACTTC	CASSQAAQEQYF
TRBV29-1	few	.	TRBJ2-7	TGCAGCGTGGAGGGACAGACCTACGAGCAGTACTTC	CSVEGQTYEQYF
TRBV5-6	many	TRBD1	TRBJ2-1	TGTGCCAGCAGCTTGCTGTTGCAGGGGGCCTCCTACAATGAGCAGTTCTTC	CASSLLLQGASYNEQFF
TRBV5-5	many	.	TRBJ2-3	TGTGCCAGCAGCTCCGGACGGAGCTCCCCCAGCACAGATCCGCAGTATTTT	CASSSGRSSPSTDPQYF
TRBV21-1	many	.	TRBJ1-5	TGTGCCAGCAGCAAAGTAGCGGGACAGGGAGGAAACCAGCCCCAGCATTTT	CASSKVAGQGGNQPQHF
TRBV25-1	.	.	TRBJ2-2	TGTGCCAGCAGTCCCCTGCACTTGCAGACCGGGGAGCTGTTTTTT	CASSPLHLQTGELFF
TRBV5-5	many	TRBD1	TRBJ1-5	TGTGCCAGCAGGCGGACAGGCCGTAGCAATCAGCCCCAGCATTTT	CASRRTGRSNQPQHF
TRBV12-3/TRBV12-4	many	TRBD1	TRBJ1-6	TGTGCCAGCAGCAGGGACAGGGGAAATTCACCCCTCCACTTT	CASSRDRGNSPLHF
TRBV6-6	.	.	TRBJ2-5	TGTGCCAGCACCCAGGGGGGGGTCGAGACCCAGTACTTC	CASTQGGVETQYF
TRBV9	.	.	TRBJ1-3	TGTGCCAGCAGCGTTGGTACTGGAAACTCCATATATTTT	CASSVGTGNSIYF
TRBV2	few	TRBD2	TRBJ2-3	TGTGCCAGCAGCACCGGGACTAGCGGAGATACGCAGTATTTT	CASSTGTSGDTQYF
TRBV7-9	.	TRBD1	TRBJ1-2	TGTGCCAGCAGTTGGGACAGTAACTATGGCTACACCTTC	CASSWDSNYGYTF
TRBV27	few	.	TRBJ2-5	TGTGCCAGCAGTTTCAGACAGCAAGAGACCCAGTACTTC	CASSFRQQETQYF
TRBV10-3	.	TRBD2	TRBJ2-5	TGTGCCATACGTAGACGGGAGACTAGCGGTCCAGGAGAGACCCAGTACTTC	CAIRRRETSGPGETQYF
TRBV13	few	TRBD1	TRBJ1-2	TGTGCCAGCAGCGCCGACAGGGTGAGAGGCTACACCTTC	CASSADRVRGYTF
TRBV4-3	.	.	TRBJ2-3	TGCGCCAGCAGCCAAGGAGCAGAATTAGATACGCAGTATTTT	CASSQGAELDTQYF
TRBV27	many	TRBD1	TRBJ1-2	TGTGCCAGCAGTAGGGGACAGGGGGTTGGAGGCTACACCTTC	CASSRGQGVGGYTF
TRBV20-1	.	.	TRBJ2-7	TGCAGTGCTCCCGCCCCGTACGAGCAGTACTTC	CSAPAPYEQYF
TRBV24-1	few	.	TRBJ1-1	TGTGCCACCAGTGATCTTGTGGAAACTTTCTTT	CATSDLVETFF
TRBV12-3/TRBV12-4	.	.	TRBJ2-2	TGTGCCAGCAGTTTAGCAAGTGGGTCCTACACCGGGGAGCTGTTTTTT	CASSLASGSYTGELFF
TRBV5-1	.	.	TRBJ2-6	TGCGCCAGCAGCACTTACGGGGGATTCTCTGGGGCCAACGTCCTGACTTTC	CASSTYGGFSGANVLTF
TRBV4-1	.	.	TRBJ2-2	TGCGCCAGCAGCCAAGTCGTAGGGGCGACGAACACCGGGGAGCTGTTTTTT	CASSQVVGATNTGELFF
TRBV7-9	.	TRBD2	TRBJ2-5	TGTGCCAGCAGCTTAAATGCGGGGGGGCCCACAGAGACCCAGTACTTC	CASSLNAGGPTETQYF
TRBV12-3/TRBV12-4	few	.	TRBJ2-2	TGTGCCAGTAAGGGTGCGAACACCGGGGAGCTGTTTTTT	CASKGANTGELFF
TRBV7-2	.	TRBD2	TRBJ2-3	TGTGCCAGCAGCGGGGGGGTACGACCTGAAGATACGCAGTATTTT	CASSGGVRPEDTQYF
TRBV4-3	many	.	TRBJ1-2	TGCGCCAGCAGCCAAGACAGGGAGTTTGGCTACACCTTC	CASSQDREFGYTF
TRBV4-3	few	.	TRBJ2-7	TGCGCCAGCAGCCAAGAGTACGGGGGCAACGAGCAGTACTTC	CASSQEYGGNEQYF
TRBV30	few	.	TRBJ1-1	TGTGCCTGGAGTATGTCGACACCTGAAGCTTTCTTT	CAWSMSTPEAFF
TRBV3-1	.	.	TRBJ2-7	TGTGCCAGCAGCCAAGGTGGCCCCTACGAGCAGTACTTC	CASSQGGPYEQYF
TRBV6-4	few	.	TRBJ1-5	TGTGCCAGCAACGCCTCCTCAGGGATTCATAGCAATCAGCCCCAGCATTTT	CASNASSGIHSNQPQHF
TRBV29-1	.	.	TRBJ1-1	TGCAGCGTTGAAGATAGGGGAGAGAGCGGGGACACTGAAGCTTTCTTT	CSVEDRGESGDTEAFF
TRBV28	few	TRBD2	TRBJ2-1	TGTGCCAGCAGTAATTTAGCGGGGTCTTCCAATGAGCAGTTCTTC	CASSNLAGSSNEQFF
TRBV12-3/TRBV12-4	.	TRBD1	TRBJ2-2	TGTGCCAGCCAGGACAGGGTTGAGTCCGGGGAGCTGTTTTTT	CASQDRVESGELFF
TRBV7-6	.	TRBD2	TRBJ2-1	TGTGCCAGCAGCACGCGATCAACTAGCGGGGGGGGTAGCGAGCAGTTCTTC	CASSTRSTSGGGSEQFF
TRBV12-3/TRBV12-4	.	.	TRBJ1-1	TGTGCCAGCAGTGGACAGTTGAACACTGAAGCTTTCTTT	CASSGQLNTEAFF
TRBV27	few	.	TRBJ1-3	TGTGCCAGCAGTTTCTCCGGACTGTCTGGAAACACCATATATTTT	CASSFSGLSGNTIYF
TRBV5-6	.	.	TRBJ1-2	TGTGCCAGCAGCTTGGGGGCTTGGAGCATCTATGGCTACACCTTC	CASSLGAWSIYGYTF